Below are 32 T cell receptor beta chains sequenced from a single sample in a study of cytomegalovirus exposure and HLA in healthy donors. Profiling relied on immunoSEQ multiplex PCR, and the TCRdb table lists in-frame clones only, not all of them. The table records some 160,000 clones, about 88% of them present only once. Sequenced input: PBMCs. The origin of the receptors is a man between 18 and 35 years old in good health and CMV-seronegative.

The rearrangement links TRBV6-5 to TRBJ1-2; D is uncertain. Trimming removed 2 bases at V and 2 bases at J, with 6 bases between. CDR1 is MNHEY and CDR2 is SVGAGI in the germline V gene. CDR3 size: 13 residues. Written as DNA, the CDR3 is TGTGCCAGCAGTTACCGGTCGAACTATGGCTACACCTTC. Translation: CASSYRSNYGYTF.

The CDR3 DNA follows: TGCGCCAGCGGGCCGGGGAATGAGCAGTTCTTC. Translation: CASGPGNEQFF. The chain carries TRBV5-1 and TRBJ2-1; possibly TRBD2 for D (5 bases). This CDR3 comprises 11 residues. In germline, CDR1 is SGHRS, CDR2 YFSETQ. Deletions cut 7 bases from V and 7 bases from J, with 9 bases between. Together with reference TRBV5-1 and TRBJ2-1, the CDR3 gives the full variable domain: KAGVTQTPRYLIKTRGQQVTLSCSPISGHRSVSWYQQTPGQGLQFLFEYFSETQRNKGNFPGRFSGRQFSNSRSEMNVSTLELGDSALYLCASGPGNEQFFGPGTRLTVL.

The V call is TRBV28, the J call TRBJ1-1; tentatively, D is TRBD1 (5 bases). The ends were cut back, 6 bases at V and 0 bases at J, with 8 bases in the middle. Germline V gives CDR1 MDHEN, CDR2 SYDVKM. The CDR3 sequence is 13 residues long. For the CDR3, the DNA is TGTGCCAGCAGCTACAGGATGAACACTGAAGCTTTCTTT. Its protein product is CASSYRMNTEAFF.

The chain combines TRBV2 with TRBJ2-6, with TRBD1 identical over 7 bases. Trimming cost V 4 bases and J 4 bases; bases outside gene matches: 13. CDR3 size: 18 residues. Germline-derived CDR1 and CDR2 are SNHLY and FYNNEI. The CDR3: CASSGLGGSRGGANVLTF. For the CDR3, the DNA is TGTGCCAGCAGTGGTTTAGGGGGCTCCCGGGGAGGGGCCAACGTCCTGACTTTC.

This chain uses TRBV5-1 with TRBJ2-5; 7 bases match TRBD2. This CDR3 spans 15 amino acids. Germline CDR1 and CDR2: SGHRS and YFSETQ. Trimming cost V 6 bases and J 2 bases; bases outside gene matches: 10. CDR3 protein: CASTPGGWGQETQYF. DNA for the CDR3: TGCGCCAGCACCCCGGGGGGTTGGGGTCAAGAGACCCAGTACTTC.

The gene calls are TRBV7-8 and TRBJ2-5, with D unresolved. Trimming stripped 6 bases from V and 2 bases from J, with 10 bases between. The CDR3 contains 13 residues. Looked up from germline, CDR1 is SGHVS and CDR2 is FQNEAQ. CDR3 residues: CASRSHSQETQYF. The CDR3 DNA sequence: TGTGCCAGCAGGTCACATTCTCAAGAGACCCAGTACTTC. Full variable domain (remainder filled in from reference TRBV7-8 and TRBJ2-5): GAGVSQSPRYKVAKRGQDVALRCDPISGHVSLFWYQQALGQGPEFLTYFQNEAQLDKSGLPSDRFFAERPEGSVSTLKIQRTQQEDSAVYLCASRSHSQETQYFGPGTRLLVL.

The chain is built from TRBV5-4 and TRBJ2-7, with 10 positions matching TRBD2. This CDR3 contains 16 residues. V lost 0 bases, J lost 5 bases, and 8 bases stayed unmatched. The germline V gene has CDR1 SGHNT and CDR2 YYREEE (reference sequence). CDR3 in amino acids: CASSLGLAGPKDEQYF. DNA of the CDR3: TGTGCCAGCAGCTTGGGACTAGCGGGCCCTAAGGACGAGCAGTACTTC.

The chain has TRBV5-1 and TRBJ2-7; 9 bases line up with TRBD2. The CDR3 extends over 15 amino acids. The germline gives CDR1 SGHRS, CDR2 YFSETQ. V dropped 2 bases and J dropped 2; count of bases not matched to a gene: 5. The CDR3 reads CASSFFGGRAYEQYF. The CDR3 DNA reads TGCGCCAGCAGCTTTTTTGGCGGGAGGGCCTACGAGCAGTACTTC.

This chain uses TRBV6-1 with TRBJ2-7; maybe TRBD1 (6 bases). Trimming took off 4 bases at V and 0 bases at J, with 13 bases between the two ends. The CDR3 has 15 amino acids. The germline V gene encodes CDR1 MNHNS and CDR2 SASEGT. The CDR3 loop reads CASSVGTQSSYEQYV. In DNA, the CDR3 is TGTGCCAGCAGTGTGGGGACACAAAGCTCCTACGAGCAGTACGTC.

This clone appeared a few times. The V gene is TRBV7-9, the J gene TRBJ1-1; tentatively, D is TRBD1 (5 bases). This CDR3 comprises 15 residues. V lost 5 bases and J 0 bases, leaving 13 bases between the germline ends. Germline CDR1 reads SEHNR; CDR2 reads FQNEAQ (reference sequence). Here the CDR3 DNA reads TGTGCCAGCAGCCCCAGGATAGGGGTGAACACTGAAGCTTTCTTT. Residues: CASSPRIGVNTEAFF.

The CDR3 coding sequence is TGTGCCAGCAGTTACTCGGAGGGACAGGCAATCTATGGCTACACCTTC. This gives the protein CASSYSEGQAIYGYTF. V and J are TRBV6-5 and TRBJ1-2, with TRBD1 matching over 8 bases. V dropped 0 bases and J dropped 4; count of bases not matched to a gene: 7. CDR3 size: 16 residues. Germline-derived CDR1 and CDR2 are MNHEY and SVGAGI.

The CDR3 nucleotides read TGCGCCAGCAGCCTCCCGGGAAGCCGCACAGATACGCAGTATTTT. Protein: CASSLPGSRTDTQYF. The chain joins TRBV5-1 to TRBJ2-3, with D possibly being TRBD2 (5 bases). CDR3 size: 15 residues. Trimming shortened V by 4 bases and J by 1 base, and 13 bases separated the two germline ends. CDR1 is SGHRS and CDR2 is YFSETQ in the germline V gene.

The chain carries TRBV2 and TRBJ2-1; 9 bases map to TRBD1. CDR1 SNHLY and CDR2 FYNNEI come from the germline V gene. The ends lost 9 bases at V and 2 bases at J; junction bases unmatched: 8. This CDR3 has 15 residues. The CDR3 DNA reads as TGTGCCAGTATCTTCCGGACAGGGGCCTACAATGAGCAGTTCTTC. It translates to CASIFRTGAYNEQFF.

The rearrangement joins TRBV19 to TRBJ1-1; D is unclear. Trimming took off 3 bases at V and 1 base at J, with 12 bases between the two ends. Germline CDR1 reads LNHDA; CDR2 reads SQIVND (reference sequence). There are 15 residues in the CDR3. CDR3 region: CASSMIEIRNTEAFF. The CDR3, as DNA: TGTGCCAGTAGTATGATCGAGATAAGGAACACTGAAGCTTTCTTT.

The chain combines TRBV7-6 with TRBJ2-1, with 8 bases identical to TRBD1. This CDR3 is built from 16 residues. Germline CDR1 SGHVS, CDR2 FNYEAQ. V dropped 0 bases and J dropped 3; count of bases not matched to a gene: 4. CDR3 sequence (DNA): TGTGCCAGCAGCTTAGCTCCCAGGGGGCACTACAATGAGCAGTTCTTC. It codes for CASSLAPRGHYNEQFF.

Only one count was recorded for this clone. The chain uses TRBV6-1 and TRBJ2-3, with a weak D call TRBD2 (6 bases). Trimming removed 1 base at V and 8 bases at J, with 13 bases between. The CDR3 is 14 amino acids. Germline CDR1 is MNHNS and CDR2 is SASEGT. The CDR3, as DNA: TGTGCCAGCAGTGAAGGGTCTCTGGAGGGTACGCAGTATTTT. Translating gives CASSEGSLEGTQYF.

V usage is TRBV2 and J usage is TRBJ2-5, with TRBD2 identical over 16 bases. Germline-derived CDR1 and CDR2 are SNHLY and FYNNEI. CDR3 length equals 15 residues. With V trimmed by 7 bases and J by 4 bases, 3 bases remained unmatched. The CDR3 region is CASKGLAGGPETQYF. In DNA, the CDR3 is TGTGCCAGCAAGGGACTAGCGGGAGGGCCAGAGACCCAGTACTTC.

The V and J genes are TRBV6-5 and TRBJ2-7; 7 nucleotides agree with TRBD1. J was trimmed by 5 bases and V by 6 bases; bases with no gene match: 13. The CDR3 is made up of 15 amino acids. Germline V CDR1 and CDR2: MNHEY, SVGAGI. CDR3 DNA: TGTGCCAGCAGACGTACAGGGGTTTCGGGCGACGAGCAGTACGTC. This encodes CASRRTGVSGDEQYV.

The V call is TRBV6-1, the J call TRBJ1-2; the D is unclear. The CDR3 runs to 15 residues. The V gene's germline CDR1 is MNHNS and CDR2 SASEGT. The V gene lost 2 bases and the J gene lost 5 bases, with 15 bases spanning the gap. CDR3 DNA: TGTGCCAGCAGTGAAAGGGAGATCGGGGTTTATGGCTACACCTTC. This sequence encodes CASSEREIGVYGYTF.

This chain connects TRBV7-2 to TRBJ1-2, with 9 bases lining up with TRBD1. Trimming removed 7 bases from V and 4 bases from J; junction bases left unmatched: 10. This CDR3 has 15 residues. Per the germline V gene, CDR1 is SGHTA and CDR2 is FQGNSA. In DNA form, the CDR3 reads TGTGCCAGCAACCAAAACAGGGGGCTGGCCTATGGCTACACCTTC. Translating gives CASNQNRGLAYGYTF.

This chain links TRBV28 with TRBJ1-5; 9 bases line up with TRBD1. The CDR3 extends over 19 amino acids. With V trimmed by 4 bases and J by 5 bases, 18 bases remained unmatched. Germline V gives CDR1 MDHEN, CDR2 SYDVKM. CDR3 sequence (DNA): TGTGCCAGCAGTTACCCTCGGATAATCGGGACAGGGTGGGATCAGCCCCAGCATTTT. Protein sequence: CASSYPRIIGTGWDQPQHF. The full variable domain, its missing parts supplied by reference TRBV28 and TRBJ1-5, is DVKVTQSSRYLVKRTGEKVFLECVQDMDHENMFWYRQDPGLGLRLIYFSYDVKMKEKGDIPEGYSVSREKKERFSLILESASTNQTSMYLCASSYPRIIGTGWDQPQHFGDGTRLSIL.

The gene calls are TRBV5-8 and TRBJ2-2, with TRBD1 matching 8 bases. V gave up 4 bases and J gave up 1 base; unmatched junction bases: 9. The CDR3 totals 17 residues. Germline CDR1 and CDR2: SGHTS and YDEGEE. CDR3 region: CASSTWPDRGNTGELFF. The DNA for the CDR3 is TGTGCCAGCAGCACCTGGCCTGACAGGGGGAACACCGGGGAGCTGTTTTTT. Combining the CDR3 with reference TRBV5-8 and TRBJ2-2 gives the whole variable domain EAGVTQSPTHLIKTRGQQATLRCSPISGHTSVYWYQQALGLGLQFLLWYDEGEERNRGNFPPRFSGRQFPNYSSELNVNALELEDSALYLCASSTWPDRGNTGELFFGEGSRLTVL.

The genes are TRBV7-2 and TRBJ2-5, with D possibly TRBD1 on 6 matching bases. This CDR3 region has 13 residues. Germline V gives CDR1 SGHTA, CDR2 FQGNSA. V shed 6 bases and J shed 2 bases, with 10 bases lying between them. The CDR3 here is CASRQGTQETQYF. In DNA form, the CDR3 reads TGTGCCAGCAGACAGGGCACTCAAGAGACCCAGTACTTC. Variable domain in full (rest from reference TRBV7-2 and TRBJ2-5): GAGVSQSPSNKVTEKGKDVELRCDPISGHTALYWYRQSLGQGLEFLIYFQGNSAPDKSGLPSDRFSAERTGGSVSTLTIQRTQQEDSAVYLCASRQGTQETQYFGPGTRLLVL.

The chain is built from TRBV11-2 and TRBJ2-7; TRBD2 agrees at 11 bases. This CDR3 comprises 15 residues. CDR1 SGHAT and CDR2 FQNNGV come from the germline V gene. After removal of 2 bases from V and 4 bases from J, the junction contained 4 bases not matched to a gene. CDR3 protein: CASSLSSGGSYEQYV. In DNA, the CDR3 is TGTGCCAGCAGCTTATCTAGCGGGGGGTCGTACGAGCAGTACGTC.

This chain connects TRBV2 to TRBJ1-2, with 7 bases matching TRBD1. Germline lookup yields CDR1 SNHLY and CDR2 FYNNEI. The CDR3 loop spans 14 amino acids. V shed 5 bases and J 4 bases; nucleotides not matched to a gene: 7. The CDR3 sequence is CASSSRGIGYGYTF. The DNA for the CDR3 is TGTGCCAGCAGTTCCAGGGGGATTGGCTATGGCTACACCTTC. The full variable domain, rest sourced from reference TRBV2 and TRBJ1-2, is EPEVTQTPSHQVTQMGQEVILRCVPISNHLYFYWYRQILGQKVEFLVSFYNNEISEKSEIFDDQFSVERPDGSNFTLKIRSTKLEDSAMYFCASSSRGIGYGYTFGSGTRLTVV.

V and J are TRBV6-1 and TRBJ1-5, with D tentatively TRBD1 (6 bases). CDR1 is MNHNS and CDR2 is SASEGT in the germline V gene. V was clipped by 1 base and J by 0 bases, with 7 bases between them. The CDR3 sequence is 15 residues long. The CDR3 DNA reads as TGTGCCAGCAGTGAAGGGACAGATAGCAATCAGCCCCAGCATTTT. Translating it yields CASSEGTDSNQPQHF.

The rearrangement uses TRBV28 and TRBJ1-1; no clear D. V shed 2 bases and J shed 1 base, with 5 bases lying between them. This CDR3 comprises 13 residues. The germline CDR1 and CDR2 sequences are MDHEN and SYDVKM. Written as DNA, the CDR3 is TGTGCCAGCAGTTTAGCAGGGAACACTGAAGCTTTCTTT. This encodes CASSLAGNTEAFF.

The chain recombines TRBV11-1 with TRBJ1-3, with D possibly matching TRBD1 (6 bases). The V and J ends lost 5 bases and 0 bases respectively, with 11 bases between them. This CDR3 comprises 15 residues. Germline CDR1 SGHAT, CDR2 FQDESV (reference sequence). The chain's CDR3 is CASSKDSGSGNTIYF. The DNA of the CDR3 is TGTGCCAGCAGCAAGGACAGCGGCTCTGGAAACACCATATATTTT.

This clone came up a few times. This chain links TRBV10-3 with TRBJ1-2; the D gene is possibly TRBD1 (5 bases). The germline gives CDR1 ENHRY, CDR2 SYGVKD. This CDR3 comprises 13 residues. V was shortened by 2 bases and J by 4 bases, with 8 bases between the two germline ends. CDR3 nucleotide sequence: TGTGCCATCAGTGAGGACAGCGTCTATGGCTACACCTTC. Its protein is CAISEDSVYGYTF.

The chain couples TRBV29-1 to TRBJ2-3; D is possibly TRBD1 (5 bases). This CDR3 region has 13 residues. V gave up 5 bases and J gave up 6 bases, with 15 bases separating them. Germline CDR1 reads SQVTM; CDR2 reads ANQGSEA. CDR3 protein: CSVPGRASDTQYF. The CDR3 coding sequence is TGCAGCGTTCCAGGGCGAGCATCGGATACGCAGTATTTT.

The CDR3 here is CASSLGSSGGSDTQYF. The CDR3 bases are TGCGCCAGCAGCTTGGGCTCTAGCGGGGGATCAGATACGCAGTATTTT. The gene calls are TRBV5-1 and TRBJ2-3; 10 nucleotides match TRBD2. This CDR3 has 16 amino acids. V dropped 0 bases and J dropped 4; count of bases not matched to a gene: 5. The germline V gene encodes CDR1 SGHRS and CDR2 YFSETQ.

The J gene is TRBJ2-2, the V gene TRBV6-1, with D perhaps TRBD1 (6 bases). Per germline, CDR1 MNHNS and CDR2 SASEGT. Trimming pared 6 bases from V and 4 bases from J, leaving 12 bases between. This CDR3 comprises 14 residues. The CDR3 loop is CASRRGSITGELFF. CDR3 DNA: TGTGCCAGCAGAAGGGGGTCCATCACCGGGGAGCTGTTTTTT.